One T cell receptor (beta chain) is described in this entry. Sequencing was performed with immunoSEQ multiplex PCR; in TCRdb, only in-frame clones are kept and a portion is missing. The data show 140,000 to 150,000 clones, 91% seen once. The data originate from a study of T cell responses to AZD1222 COVID-19 vaccine. Per germline, CDR1 MDHEN and CDR2 SYDVKM. CDR3 length: 18 residues. Trimming took off 2 bases at V and 1 base at J, with 18 bases between the two ends. Specimen: peripheral blood, collected on day 0 of AZD1222 vaccination. J is TRBJ2-1 and V is TRBV28; weak D call: TRBD1 (6 bases). The receptor comes from an adult in good health. CDR3 loop: CASSLVVGVGGSYNEQFF. Written as DNA, the CDR3 is TGTGCCAGCAGTTTAGTGGTTGGGGTAGGGGGATCCTACAATGAGCAGTTCTTC.